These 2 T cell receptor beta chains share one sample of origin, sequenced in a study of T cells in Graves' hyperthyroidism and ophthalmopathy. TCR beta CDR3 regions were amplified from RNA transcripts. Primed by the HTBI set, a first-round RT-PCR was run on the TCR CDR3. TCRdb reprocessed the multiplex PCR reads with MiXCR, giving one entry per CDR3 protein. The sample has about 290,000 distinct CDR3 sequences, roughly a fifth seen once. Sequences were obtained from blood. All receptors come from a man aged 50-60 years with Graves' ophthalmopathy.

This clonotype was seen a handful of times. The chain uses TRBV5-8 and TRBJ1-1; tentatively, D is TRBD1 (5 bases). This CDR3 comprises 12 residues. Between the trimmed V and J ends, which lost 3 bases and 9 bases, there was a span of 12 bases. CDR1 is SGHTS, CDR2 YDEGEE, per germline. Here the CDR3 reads CASSSGPGKAFF. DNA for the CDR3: TGTGCCAGCAGCTCCGGGCCAGGGAAAGCTTTCTTT.

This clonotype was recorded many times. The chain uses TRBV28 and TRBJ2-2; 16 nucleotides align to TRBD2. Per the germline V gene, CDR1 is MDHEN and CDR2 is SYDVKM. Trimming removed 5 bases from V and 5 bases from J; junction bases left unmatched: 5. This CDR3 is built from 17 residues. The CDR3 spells CASSPGTSGRGTGELFF. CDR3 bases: TGTGCCAGCAGTCCTGGGACTAGCGGGAGGGGTACCGGGGAGCTGTTTTTT.